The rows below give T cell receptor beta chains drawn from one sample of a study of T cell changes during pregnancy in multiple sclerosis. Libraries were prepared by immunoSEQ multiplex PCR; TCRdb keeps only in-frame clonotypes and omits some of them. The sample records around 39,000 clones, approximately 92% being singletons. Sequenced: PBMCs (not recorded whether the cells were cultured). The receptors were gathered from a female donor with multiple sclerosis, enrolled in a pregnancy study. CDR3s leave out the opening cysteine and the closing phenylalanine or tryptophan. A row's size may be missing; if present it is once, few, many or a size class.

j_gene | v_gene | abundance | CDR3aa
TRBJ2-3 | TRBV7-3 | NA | ASSSQRGTDTQY
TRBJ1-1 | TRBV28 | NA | ASSLMRVRSTEAF
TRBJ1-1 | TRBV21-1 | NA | ASSKFTYRAEAF
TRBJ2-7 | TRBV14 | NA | ASSPDLKGISEQY
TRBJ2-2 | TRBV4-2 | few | ASSHNHLTGELF
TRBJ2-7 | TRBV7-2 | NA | ASSFVGEAYEQY
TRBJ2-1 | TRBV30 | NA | AWTPSGRGEQF
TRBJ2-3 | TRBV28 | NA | ASSLGVKGVSSTDTQY
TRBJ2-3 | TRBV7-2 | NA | ASSSGTPPYTQY
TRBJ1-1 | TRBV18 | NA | ASSPEGEAF
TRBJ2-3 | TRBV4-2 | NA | ASSQPTSGRPADTQY
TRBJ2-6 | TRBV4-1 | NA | ASSQYKDFSGANVLT
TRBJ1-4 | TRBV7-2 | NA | ASSFQGTREKLF
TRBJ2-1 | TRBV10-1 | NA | ASSEDDSSYNEQF
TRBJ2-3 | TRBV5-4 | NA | ASSLGDRAQDTQY
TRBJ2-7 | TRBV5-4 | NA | ASSLMVAGVTYEQY
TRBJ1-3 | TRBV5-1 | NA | ASSLSQVHSGNTIY
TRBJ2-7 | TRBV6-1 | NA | ASSEREGSYEQY
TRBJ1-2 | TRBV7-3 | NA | ASSDRGQGALPT
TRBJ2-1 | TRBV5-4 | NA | ASSLFQQENNEQF
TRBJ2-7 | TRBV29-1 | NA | SVEGLAGYEQY
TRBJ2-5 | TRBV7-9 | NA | ASSLASAQETQY
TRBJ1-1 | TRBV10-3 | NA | AISNRGRDTEAF
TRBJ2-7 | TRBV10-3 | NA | ATEGSPYEQY
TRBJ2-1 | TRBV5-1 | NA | ASGVTGDSYNEQF
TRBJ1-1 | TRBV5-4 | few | ASSLQSNTEAF